What follows is one T cell receptor beta chain and its context. Germline V gives CDR1 SGHRS, CDR2 YFSETQ. The V end lost 0 bases, the J end lost 2 bases, and 5 bases lay between the germline ends. This CDR3 has 14 amino acids. The data are from a study of cytomegalovirus exposure and HLA in healthy donors. With 60 Vbeta and 13 Jbeta primers, the PCR was carried out. Assay used: immunoSEQ multiplex PCR; TCRdb lists only in-frame clones, some missing. Of 150,000 to 200,000 clones in the sample, approximately 70% were seen once. The specimen sequenced was PBMCs. The TCR comes from a man younger than 30 in good health and CMV-seropositive. J is TRBJ2-2 and V is TRBV5-1; D remains ambiguous. The CDR3 reads CASSLASNTGELFF. The CDR3 DNA follows: TGCGCCAGCAGCTTGGCATCCAACACCGGGGAGCTGTTTTTT.